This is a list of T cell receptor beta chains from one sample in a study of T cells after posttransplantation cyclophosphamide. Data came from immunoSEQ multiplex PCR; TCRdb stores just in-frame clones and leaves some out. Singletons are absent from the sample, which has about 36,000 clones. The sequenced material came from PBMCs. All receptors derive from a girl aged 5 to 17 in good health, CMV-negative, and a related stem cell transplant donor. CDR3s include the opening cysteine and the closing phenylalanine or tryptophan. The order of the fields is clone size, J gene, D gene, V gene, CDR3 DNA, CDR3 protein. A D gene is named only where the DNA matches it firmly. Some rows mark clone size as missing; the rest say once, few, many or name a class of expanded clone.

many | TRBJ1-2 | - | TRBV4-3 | TGCGCCAGCAGCCAAGCCCAGCTAGATTCCTATGGCTACACCTTC | CASSQAQLDSYGYTF
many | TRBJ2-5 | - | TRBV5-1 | TGCGCCAGCAGCTGGCCCCGGGACATCCTACAAGAGACCCAGTACTTC | CASSWPRDILQETQYF
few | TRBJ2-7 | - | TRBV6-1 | TGTGCCAGCAGTGAAGCACAGGGCCCCTACGAGCAGTACTTC | CASSEAQGPYEQYF
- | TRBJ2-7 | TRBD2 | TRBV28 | TGTGCCAGCAGTCCAGCGGGGTCAAAGGGCTACGAGCAGTACTTC | CASSPAGSKGYEQYF
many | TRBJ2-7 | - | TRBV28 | TGTGCCAGCAGTTATAATAACGAGCAGTACTTC | CASSYNNEQYF
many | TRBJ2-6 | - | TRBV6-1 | TGTGCCAGCAAGGCAGGGCCATCTGGGGCCAACGTCCTGACTTTC | CASKAGPSGANVLTF
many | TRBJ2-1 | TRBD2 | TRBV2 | TGTGCCAGCAGCTCTCTAGCGGGAGTCCTTGATGAGCAGTTCTTC | CASSSLAGVLDEQFF
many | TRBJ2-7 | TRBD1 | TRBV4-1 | TGCGCCAGCAGCCAGGCCGGGACAGGGTTCGGCGAGCAGTACTTC | CASSQAGTGFGEQYF
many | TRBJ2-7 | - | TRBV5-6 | TGTGCCAGCAGCTTGTTCGGGGAAAGCAACCCCTACGAGCAGTACTTC | CASSLFGESNPYEQYF
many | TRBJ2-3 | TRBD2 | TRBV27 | TGTGCCAGCAGTACTAGCGGGAGGGCAGATACGCAGTATTTT | CASSTSGRADTQYF
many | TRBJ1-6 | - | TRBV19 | TGTGCCAGTAGCTCCAGGGGACGAAATTCACCCCTCCACTTT | CASSSRGRNSPLHF
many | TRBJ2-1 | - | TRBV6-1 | TGTGCCAGCAGTGAAACAGGGCGGAAACACAATGAGCAGTTCTTC | CASSETGRKHNEQFF
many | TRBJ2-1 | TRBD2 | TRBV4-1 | TGCGCCAGCAGTATTATCGGGACTAGCGGCTCCTACAATGAGCAGTTCTTC | CASSIIGTSGSYNEQFF
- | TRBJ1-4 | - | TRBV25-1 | TGTGCCAGCAGTGGGGGCACAACCAATGAAAAACTGTTTTTT | CASSGGTTNEKLFF
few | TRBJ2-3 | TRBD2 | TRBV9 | TGTGCCAGCAGCGTAGCCGCGGGAGCCCCAGATACGCAGTATTTT | CASSVAAGAPDTQYF
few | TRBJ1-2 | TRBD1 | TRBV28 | TGTGCCAGCAGACTCACCGGGACAGGGGATGGCTACACCTTC | CASRLTGTGDGYTF
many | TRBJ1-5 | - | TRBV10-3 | TGTGCCATCAGTGACAGGGGCGATCAGCCCCAGCATTTT | CAISDRGDQPQHF
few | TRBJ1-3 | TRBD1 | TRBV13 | TGTGCCAGCAGCTTAAGGGGAGACAGGGGTTCTGGAAACACCATATATTTT | CASSLRGDRGSGNTIYF
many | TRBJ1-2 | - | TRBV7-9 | TGTGCCAGCAGCTTTCGGGGTAACTATGGCTACACCTTC | CASSFRGNYGYTF
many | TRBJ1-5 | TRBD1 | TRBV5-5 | TGTGCCAGCAGCTTGACAGGGGGCCGGCCCCAGCATTTT | CASSLTGGRPQHF
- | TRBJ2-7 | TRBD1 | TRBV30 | TGTGCCTGGAGTGCCGCCTTAACAGGGGCGTCCTACGAGCAGTACTTC | CAWSAALTGASYEQYF
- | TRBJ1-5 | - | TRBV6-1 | TGTGCCAGCAGTGAAGCAACAGGGTTGACAGAGGGGCCCCAGCATTTT | CASSEATGLTEGPQHF
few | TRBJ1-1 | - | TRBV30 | TGTGCCTGGAGTTCGGGAGCCGCCTCTGCTTTCTTT | CAWSSGAASAFF
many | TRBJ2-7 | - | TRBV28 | TGTGCCAGCAGTTTAAACAGGGCCTACGAGCAGTACTTC | CASSLNRAYEQYF
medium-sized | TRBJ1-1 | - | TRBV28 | TGTGCCAGCAGAACGAAAATCGAGGGGAACACTGAAGCTTTCTTT | CASRTKIEGNTEAFF
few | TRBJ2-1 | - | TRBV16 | TGTGCCAGCAGCCAAGGCAGGTACAATGAGCAGTTCTTC | CASSQGRYNEQFF
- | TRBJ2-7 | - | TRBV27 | TGTGCCAGCAGTTTATACAGTCAGGCGATCTACGAGCAGTACTTC | CASSLYSQAIYEQYF
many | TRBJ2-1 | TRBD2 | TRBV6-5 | TGTGCCAGCAGTTACTCGGGACTAGCGTTTAATGAGCAGTTCTTC | CASSYSGLAFNEQFF
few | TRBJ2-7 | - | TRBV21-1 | TGTGCCAGCAGCAAAGCGAACAGGGAAGGCGAGCAGTACTTC | CASSKANREGEQYF
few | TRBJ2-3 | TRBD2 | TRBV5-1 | TGCGCCAGCAGCTCGGGGTGGGGACTAGAGGTGCAGTATTTT | CASSSGWGLEVQYF